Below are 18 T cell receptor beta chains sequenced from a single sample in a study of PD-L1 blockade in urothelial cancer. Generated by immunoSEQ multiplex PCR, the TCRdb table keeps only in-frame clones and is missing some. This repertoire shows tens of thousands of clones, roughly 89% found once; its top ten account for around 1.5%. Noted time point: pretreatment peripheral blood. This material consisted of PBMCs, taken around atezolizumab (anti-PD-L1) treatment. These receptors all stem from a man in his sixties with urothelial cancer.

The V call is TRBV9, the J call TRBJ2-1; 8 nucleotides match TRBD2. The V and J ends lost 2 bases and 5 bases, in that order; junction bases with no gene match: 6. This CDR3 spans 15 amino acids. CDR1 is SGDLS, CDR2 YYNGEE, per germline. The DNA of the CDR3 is TGTGCCAGCAGCGTGGGACTAGGAGGGAACAATGAGCAGTTCTTC. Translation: CASSVGLGGNNEQFF.

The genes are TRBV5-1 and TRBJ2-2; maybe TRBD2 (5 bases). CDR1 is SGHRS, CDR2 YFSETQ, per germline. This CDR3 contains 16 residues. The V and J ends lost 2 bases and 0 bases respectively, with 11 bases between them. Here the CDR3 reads CASSFISASNTGELFF. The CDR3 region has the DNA TGCGCCAGCAGCTTCATTAGCGCGTCGAACACCGGGGAGCTGTTTTTT. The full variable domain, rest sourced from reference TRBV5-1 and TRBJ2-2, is KAGVTQTPRYLIKTRGQQVTLSCSPISGHRSVSWYQQTPGQGLQFLFEYFSETQRNKGNFPGRFSGRQFSNSRSEMNVSTLELGDSALYLCASSFISASNTGELFFGEGSRLTVL.

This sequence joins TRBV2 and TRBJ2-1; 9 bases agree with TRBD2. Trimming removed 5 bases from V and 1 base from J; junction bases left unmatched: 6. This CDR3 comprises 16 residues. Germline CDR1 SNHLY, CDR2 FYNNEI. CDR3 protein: CASSYMTSGSYNEQFF. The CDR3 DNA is TGTGCCAGCAGTTATATGACTAGCGGATCCTACAATGAGCAGTTCTTC.

The CDR3 sequence: CASSQAPKGNELRSGNTIYF. CDR3 coding DNA: TGTGCCAGCAGCCAAGCCCCGAAGGGGAACGAGCTTCGGTCTGGAAACACCATATATTTT. The V and J genes are TRBV4-2 and TRBJ1-3, with D perhaps TRBD1 (5 bases). Germline assignment: CDR1 LGHNA and CDR2 YNFKEQ. Trimming pared 1 base from V and 1 base from J, leaving 23 bases between. The CDR3 extends over 20 amino acids.

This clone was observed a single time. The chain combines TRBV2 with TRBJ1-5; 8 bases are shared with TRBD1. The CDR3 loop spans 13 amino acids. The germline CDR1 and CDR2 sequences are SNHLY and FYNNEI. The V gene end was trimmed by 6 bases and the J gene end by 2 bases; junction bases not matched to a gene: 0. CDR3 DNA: TGTGCCAGCAGGGACAGGGGCAATCAGCCCCAGCATTTT. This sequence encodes CASRDRGNQPQHF.

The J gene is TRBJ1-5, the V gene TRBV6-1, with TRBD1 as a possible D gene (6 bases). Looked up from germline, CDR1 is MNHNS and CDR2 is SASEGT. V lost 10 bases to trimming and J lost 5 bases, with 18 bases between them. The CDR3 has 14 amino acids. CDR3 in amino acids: CATKGVTGDQPQHF. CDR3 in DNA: TGTGCCACCAAAGGGGTGACAGGAGATCAGCCCCAGCATTTT.

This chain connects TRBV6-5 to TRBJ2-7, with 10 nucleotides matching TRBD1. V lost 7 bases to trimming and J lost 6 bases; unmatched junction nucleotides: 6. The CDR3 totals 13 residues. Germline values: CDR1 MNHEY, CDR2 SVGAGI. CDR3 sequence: CASTTTGGGEQYF. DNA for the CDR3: TGTGCCAGCACGACGACAGGGGGCGGCGAGCAGTACTTC.

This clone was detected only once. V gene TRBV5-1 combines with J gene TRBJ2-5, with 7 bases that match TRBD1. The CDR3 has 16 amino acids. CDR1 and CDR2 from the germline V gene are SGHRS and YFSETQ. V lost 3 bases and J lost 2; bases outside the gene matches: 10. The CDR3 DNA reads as TGCGCCAGCAGCTCGACCGGGACAGCACTTCAAGAGACCCAGTACTTC. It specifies CASSSTGTALQETQYF. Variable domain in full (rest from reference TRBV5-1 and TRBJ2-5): KAGVTQTPRYLIKTRGQQVTLSCSPISGHRSVSWYQQTPGQGLQFLFEYFSETQRNKGNFPGRFSGRQFSNSRSEMNVSTLELGDSALYLCASSSTGTALQETQYFGPGTRLLVL.

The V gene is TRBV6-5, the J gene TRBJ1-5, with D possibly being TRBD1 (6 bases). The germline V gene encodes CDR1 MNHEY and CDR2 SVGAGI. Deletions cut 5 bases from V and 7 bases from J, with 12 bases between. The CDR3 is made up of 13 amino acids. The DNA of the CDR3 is TGTGCCAGCAGTGGACAGATTGGCCAGCCCCAGCATTTT. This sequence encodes CASSGQIGQPQHF.

The CDR3 sequence: CASSLGQGNTGELFF. The CDR3, as DNA: TGTGCCAGCAGCCTAGGACAGGGAAACACCGGGGAGCTGTTTTTT. The rearrangement joins TRBV5-4 to TRBJ2-2, with 8 bases lining up with TRBD1. This CDR3 is 15 amino acids long. Germline V CDR1 and CDR2: SGHNT, YYREEE (reference sequence). V lost 4 bases, J lost 2 bases, and 4 bases stayed unmatched.

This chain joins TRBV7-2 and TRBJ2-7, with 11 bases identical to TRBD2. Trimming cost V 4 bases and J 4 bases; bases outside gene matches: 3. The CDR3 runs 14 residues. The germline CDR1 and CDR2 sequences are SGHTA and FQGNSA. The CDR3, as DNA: TGTGCCAGCAGCTCGACTAGCGGGGCTTACGAGCAGTACTTC. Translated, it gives CASSSTSGAYEQYF.

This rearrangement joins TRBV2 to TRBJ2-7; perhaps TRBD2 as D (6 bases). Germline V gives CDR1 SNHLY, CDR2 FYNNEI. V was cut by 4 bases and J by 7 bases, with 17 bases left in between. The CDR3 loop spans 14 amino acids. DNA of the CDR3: TGTGCCAGCAGTGGAGGTGGGACTTTGGGGGAGCAGTACTTC. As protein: CASSGGGTLGEQYF.

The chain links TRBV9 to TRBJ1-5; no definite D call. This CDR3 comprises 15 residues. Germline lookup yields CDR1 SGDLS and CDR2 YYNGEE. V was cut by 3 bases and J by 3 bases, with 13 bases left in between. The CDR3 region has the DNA TGTGCCAGCAGCGCCTCCCATGGACTCAATCAGCCCCAGCATTTT. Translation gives CASSASHGLNQPQHF.

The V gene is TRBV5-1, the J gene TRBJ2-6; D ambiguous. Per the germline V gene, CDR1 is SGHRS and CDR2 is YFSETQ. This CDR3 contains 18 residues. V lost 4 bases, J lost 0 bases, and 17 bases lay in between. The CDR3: CASSPHEQRSSGANVLTF. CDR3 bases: TGCGCCAGCAGCCCCCACGAGCAAAGGAGCTCTGGGGCCAACGTCCTGACTTTC.

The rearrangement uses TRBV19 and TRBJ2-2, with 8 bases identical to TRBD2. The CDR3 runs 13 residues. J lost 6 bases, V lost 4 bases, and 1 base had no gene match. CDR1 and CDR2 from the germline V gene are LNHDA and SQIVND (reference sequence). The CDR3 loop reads CASSKTSAGELFF. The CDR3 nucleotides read TGTGCCAGTAGTAAGACTAGCGCCGGGGAGCTGTTTTTT. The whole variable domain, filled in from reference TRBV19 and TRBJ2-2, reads DGGITQSPKYLFRKEGQNVTLSCEQNLNHDAMYWYRQDPGQGLRLIYYSQIVNDFQKGDIAEGYSVSREKKESFPLTVTSAQKNPTAFYLCASSKTSAGELFFGEGSRLTVL.

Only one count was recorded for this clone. This CDR3 reads CASSQDSEGAGNTIYF. The CDR3 DNA reads as TGCGCCAGCAGCCAAGATTCTGAGGGTGCAGGAAACACCATATATTTT. The gene calls are TRBV4-3 and TRBJ1-3, with D uncertain. The germline V and J ends were trimmed by 0 bases and 4 bases, with 13 bases remaining between them. Germline assignment: CDR1 LGHNA and CDR2 YSLEER. The CDR3 runs 16 residues.

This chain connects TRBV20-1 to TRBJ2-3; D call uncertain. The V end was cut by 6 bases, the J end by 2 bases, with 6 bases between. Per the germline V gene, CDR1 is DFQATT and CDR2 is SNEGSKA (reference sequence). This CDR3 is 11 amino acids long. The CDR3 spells CSAIHTDTQYF. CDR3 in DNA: TGCAGTGCGATACACACAGATACGCAGTATTTT.

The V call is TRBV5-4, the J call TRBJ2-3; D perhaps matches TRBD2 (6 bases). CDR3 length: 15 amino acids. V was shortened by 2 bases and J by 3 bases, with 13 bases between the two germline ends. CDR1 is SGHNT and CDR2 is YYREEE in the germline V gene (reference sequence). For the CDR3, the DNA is TGTGCCAGCAGCTTCTTGGGAGGCCCAACAGATACGCAGTATTTT. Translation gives CASSFLGGPTDTQYF.